Reported below is one T cell receptor (beta chain). The antigen is unknown. V lost 1 base and J lost 5, with 11 bases in between. This CDR3 spans 14 amino acids. Germline assignment: CDR1 SEHNR and CDR2 FQNEAQ (reference sequence). This table comes from immunoSEQ multiplex PCR, and its TCRdb copy is limited to in-frame clones, with some not included. This repertoire shows 150,000 to 200,000 clones, 86% found once; its top ten account for over 1.1%. The data are from a study of cytomegalovirus exposure and HLA in healthy donors. For the study at large: The platform used for the roughly 130 validation repertoires matched that of the approximately 670 first-cohort repertoires, a later analysis reported. Regarding the study as a whole: Investigators reported more than 150 TCR beta chains as tied to cytomegalovirus. Specificity of three CMV-associated chains for CMV antigens was verified in vitro.

Sequencing was done on a sample of PBMCs. This chain uses TRBV7-9 with TRBJ1-1; possible D gene TRBD1, 5 bases. The sequence derives from a woman aged 18-29 years in good health and CMV-seronegative. The chain's CDR3 is CASSLGQGSTEAFF. Written as DNA, the CDR3 is TGTGCCAGCAGCTTAGGTCAGGGTAGTACTGAAGCTTTCTTT.